The clone carrying this T cell receptor (beta chain) occurred many times. TCRdb re-called the RACE reads through MiXCR, storing one row per CDR3 protein. The sample lists about 360,000 distinct CDR3 sequences, around 7% seen once, with less than 10% in the top ten. Described time point: patch test 1, 2 weeks after DPC sensitization. Treatment specified: therapeutic diphenylcyclopropenone sensitization with weekly scalp DPC. The entry originates in a study of human T cells and chemical hapten exposure. The CDR3 loop spans 11 amino acids. The germline gives CDR1 DFQATT, CDR2 SNEGSKA (reference sequence).

Sequenced here: whole blood, sampled in connection with sensitization to the hapten diphenylcyclopropenone (DPC). This chain uses TRBV20-1 with TRBJ1-1; the D is unclear. The sequence was obtained from a young woman with alopecia areata. Some clones in this sample may be carry-over from other donors' samples. Here the CDR3 DNA reads TGCAGCGTCTTTGAAGTCGCTGAAGCTTTCTTT. Protein sequence: CSVFEVAEAFF.